These 16 T cell receptor beta chains came from one sample sequenced in a study of blood T cells in healthy people across ages. Alongside a J-beta primer mix, a sample-barcoded 5' primer served in a second PCR lasting roughly 7 to 11 cycles. TCRdb reprocessed the 5' RACE reads with MiXCR, giving one entry per CDR3 protein. The sample contains 800,000 to 900,000 distinct CDR3 sequences, about 62% of which appear only once. The sequenced sample consisted of blood. The source of these receptors is a man in his thirties or forties in good health.

There are a few counts of this clonotype. V usage is TRBV20-1 and J usage is TRBJ2-5, with unresolved D. Germline loops: CDR1 DFQATT, CDR2 SNEGSKA (reference sequence). The CDR3 has 14 amino acids. V shed 1 base and J shed 2 bases, with 11 bases lying between them. The CDR3 region has the DNA TGCAGTGCTAGAGTGGCAGTTAAACAAGAGACCCAGTACTTC. Residues: CSARVAVKQETQYF.

A word on this clonotype: It may be a read error: a sequence one base away is much more abundant. This sequence joins TRBV7-8 and TRBJ2-1; unclear D gene. From germline, CDR1 is SGHVS and CDR2 FQNEAQ. The V end was cut by 1 base, the J end by 13 bases, with 20 bases between. The CDR3 is made up of 15 amino acids. In nucleotides, the CDR3 is TGTGCCAGCAGCTTAGTTGGGCAGGAACGAGAGACCCAGTTCTTC. This gives the protein CASSLVGQERETQFF.

This clonotype showed up just once. The chain carries TRBV19 and TRBJ1-5, with D perhaps matching TRBD1 (5 bases). V lost 3 bases and J lost 2, with 14 bases in between. CDR1 LNHDA and CDR2 SQIVND come from the germline V gene (reference sequence). The CDR3 covers 16 residues. DNA for the CDR3: TGTGCCAGTAGTATGGGGCAGGAGCCTGGCAATCAGCCCCAGCATTTT. Translation: CASSMGQEPGNQPQHF.

This clonotype was counted a single time. The chain employs TRBV7-4 and TRBJ2-3; no clear D gene. The V end lost 2 bases, the J end lost 4 bases, and 13 bases lay between the germline ends. Looked up from germline, CDR1 is SGHVT and CDR2 is SQSDAQ. CDR3 length equals 15 residues. CDR3 sequence: CASSLKEARSDTQYF. Written as DNA, the CDR3 is TGTGCCAGCAGCTTAAAAGAGGCGCGTTCAGATACGCAGTATTTT.

DNA for the CDR3: TGTGCCAGCAGTCCCCCGGGGCTCGATGAGCAGTTCTTC. Its protein is CASSPPGLDEQFF. This chain links TRBV12-3 or TRBV12-4 with TRBJ2-1; D is tentatively TRBD1 or TRBD2 (5 bases each). CDR3 length equals 13 residues. V was cut by 5 bases and J by 8 bases, with 13 bases left in between.

The gene calls are TRBV21-1 and TRBJ2-1; the D call in the table, TRBD2, was not verified against the DNA. TRBV21-1 is listed as a pseudogene. This CDR3 is built from 20 residues. The CDR3 DNA reads TGTGCCAGCAGCGCTACACATCGGACTAGCGGGGGGCACACCTACAATGAGCAGTTCTTC. It encodes CASSATHRTSGGHTYNEQFF.

The V gene is TRBV9, the J gene TRBJ2-5; D gene unclear. V lost 0 bases to trimming and J lost 0 bases, with 9 bases between them. The CDR3 totals 15 residues. Germline V gives CDR1 SGDLS, CDR2 YYNGEE. The CDR3 loop reads CASSVAAGHQETQYF. For the CDR3, the DNA is TGTGCCAGCAGCGTAGCCGCAGGCCACCAAGAGACCCAGTACTTC. Full variable domain (missing parts from reference TRBV9 and TRBJ2-5): DSGVTQTPKHLITATGQRVTLRCSPRSGDLSVYWYQQSLDQGLQFLIQYYNGEERAKGNILERFSAQQFPDLHSELNLSSLELGDSALYFCASSVAAGHQETQYFGPGTRLLVL.

The chain couples TRBV4-3 to TRBJ2-7, with TRBD2 as a possible D gene (5 bases). CDR1 LGHNA and CDR2 YSLEER come from the germline V gene. Trimming took 4 bases from V and 3 from J, leaving 13 bases between them. This CDR3 has 14 residues. The CDR3 is CASSPRGSNYEQYF. The CDR3 DNA reads as TGCGCCAGCAGCCCCCGGGGAAGCAACTACGAGCAGTACTTC.

The chain has TRBV13 and TRBJ2-3, with D possibly TRBD2 on 6 matching bases. CDR3 length equals 14 residues. Germline CDR1 is PRHDT and CDR2 is FYEKMQ (reference sequence). Between the trimmed V and J ends, which lost 5 bases and 7 bases, there was a span of 16 bases. This CDR3 reads CASSMTRELNTQYF. The CDR3 DNA is TGTGCCAGCAGCATGACTAGAGAACTTAATACGCAGTATTTT.

The chain couples TRBV2 to TRBJ2-7; maybe TRBD2 (6 bases). V was pared by 8 bases and J by 0 bases, with 26 bases between. This CDR3 has 18 residues. CDR1 is SNHLY and CDR2 is FYNNEI in the germline V gene. CDR3 nucleotides: TGTGCCAGCCACCCTGAGACCTCCGGGACTCGATACTCCTACGAGCAGTACTTC. Its protein product is CASHPETSGTRYSYEQYF.

The chain has TRBV12-3 or TRBV12-4 and TRBJ1-1; 10 nucleotides line up with TRBD1. The V and J ends lost 6 bases and 6 bases, in that order; junction bases with no gene match: 4. This CDR3 has 13 amino acids. CDR3 nucleotide sequence: TGTGCCAGCAGAGACAGGGGGCGGTCTGAAGCTTTCTTT. Encoded protein: CASRDRGRSEAFF.

Notes on this clonotype: The junction differs from germline at one of its ends, possibly a read error. V and J are TRBV4-2 and TRBJ1-5; a weak D match, TRBD1 (5 bases). Per the germline V gene, CDR1 is LGHNA and CDR2 is YNFKEQ. This CDR3 region has 19 residues. CDR3 sequence reads: CASSQSPGQAFLSSQPQHF. DNA of the CDR3: TGTGCCAGCAGCCAAAGTCCGGGGCAGGCCTTCCTAAGCAGTCAGCCCCAGCATTTT.

The chain has TRBV5-1 and TRBJ2-3; D ambiguous. CDR1 and CDR2 (germline): SGHRS, YFSETQ. CDR3 length equals 15 residues. V was cut by 2 bases and J by 2 bases, with 12 bases left in between. The CDR3 sequence is CASSFDKPYTDTQYF. For the CDR3, the DNA is TGCGCCAGCAGCTTTGACAAACCTTACACAGATACGCAGTATTTT.

This clonotype was counted a single time. A junction boundary mismatches the germline segment, possibly from a read error. This rearrangement joins TRBV12-3 or TRBV12-4 to TRBJ1-1, with D perhaps matching TRBD1 (5 bases). The CDR3 contains 13 residues. The CDR3 DNA is TGTGCCAGCCTTACGGGGCCGAACACTGAGGCTTTCTTT. As protein: CASLTGPNTEAFF.

This clonotype came up a few times. The gene calls are TRBV6-5 and TRBJ2-4; D unclear. TRBJ2-7 matches the DNA end more closely, so the J call is doubtful. Germline-derived CDR1 and CDR2 are MNHEY and SVGAGI. This CDR3 region has 12 residues. The CDR3 DNA reads as TGTGCCAGCAGTTCCCCATACTACGAGCAGTACTTC. Translation gives CASSSPYYEQYF.

This clonotype has just a few counts. The V call is TRBV6-6, the J call TRBJ2-3; perhaps TRBD1 as D (6 bases). This CDR3 comprises 15 residues. The germline gives CDR1 MNHNY, CDR2 SVGAGI (reference sequence). V was clipped by 3 bases and J by 3 bases, with 13 bases between them. CDR3 in amino acids: CASSYSRQGTDTQYF. CDR3 in DNA: TGTGCCAGCAGTTATTCCAGGCAGGGGACAGATACGCAGTATTTT.